This entry lists 10 T cell receptor beta chains sequenced from one sample in a study of cytomegalovirus exposure and HLA in healthy donors. In the PCR, 60 Vbeta and 13 Jbeta primers were used. Profiled with immunoSEQ multiplex PCR; TCRdb holds only in-frame clones, not every one. This sample carries 140,000 to 150,000 clones, with approximately 1.5% going to the ten biggest clones. The sample consisted of PBMCs. Receptors were obtained from a woman aged 45-65 years in good health and CMV-seronegative.

The chain is built from TRBV11-2 and TRBJ1-2; 9 positions agree with TRBD1. J gave up 8 bases and V 1 base, and 11 bases lay outside the gene matches. The CDR3 extends over 16 amino acids. Germline V gene data show CDR1 as SGHAT and CDR2 as FQNNGV. The CDR3: CASSLASGTGMMGYTF. The CDR3 coding sequence is TGTGCCAGCAGCTTAGCCTCCGGGACAGGGATGATGGGCTACACCTTC.

The chain joins TRBV9 to TRBJ2-2; 9 positions match TRBD1. V dropped 4 bases and J dropped 7; count of bases not matched to a gene: 5. Germline V lookup: CDR1 SGDLS, CDR2 YYNGEE. The CDR3 spans 14 residues. The CDR3 bases are TGTGCCAGCAGCCTAGGACAGGGGTTCGGGGAGCTGTTTTTT. Protein product: CASSLGQGFGELFF.

V and J are TRBV6-6 and TRBJ2-4, with a tentative D call TRBD2 (6 bases). V gave up 9 bases and J gave up 8 bases, with 14 bases separating them. The CDR3 extends over 12 amino acids. Per germline, CDR1 MNHNY and CDR2 SVGAGI (reference sequence). CDR3 nucleotide sequence: TGTGCCAGTAGGGGACCGGGGGACATTCAGTACTTC. Its translation is CASRGPGDIQYF.

This chain uses TRBV5-6 with TRBJ1-1; D possibly corresponds to TRBD1 (5 bases). Germline CDR1 reads SGHDT; CDR2 reads YYEEEE. The CDR3 spans 15 residues. With 4 bases removed from V and 0 bases from J, the gap between germline ends came to 13 bases. The CDR3 protein is CASSPKGALNTEAFF. The CDR3 region has the DNA TGTGCCAGCAGCCCGAAAGGGGCGCTGAACACTGAAGCTTTCTTT.

The CDR3 region is CASSFVGGEEKLFF. The DNA for the CDR3 is TGCGCCAGCAGCTTCGTAGGAGGGGAGGAAAAACTGTTTTTT. J is TRBJ1-4 and V is TRBV5-1, with D maybe TRBD1 (5 bases). Germline V CDR1 and CDR2: SGHRS, YFSETQ. The ends were cut back, 2 bases at V and 8 bases at J, with 13 bases in the middle. CDR3 length equals 14 residues.

The chain combines TRBV28 with TRBJ1-5, with D hard to call. Germline-derived CDR1 and CDR2 are MDHEN and SYDVKM. The CDR3 is 13 amino acids. The V gene lost 6 bases and the J gene lost 4 bases, with 10 bases spanning the gap. CDR3 nucleotides: TGTGCCAGCAGCCCTGCCCTAAATCAGCCCCAGCATTTT. Protein: CASSPALNQPQHF.

The chain couples TRBV6-1 to TRBJ1-1, with no clear D. Deletions cut 8 bases from V and 5 bases from J, with 15 bases between. This CDR3 spans 13 amino acids. Germline assignment: CDR1 MNHNS and CDR2 SASEGT. The CDR3 region is CASYPGVGTEAFF. DNA of the CDR3: TGTGCCAGCTATCCCGGGGTGGGGACTGAAGCTTTCTTT.

The rearrangement joins TRBV7-9 to TRBJ1-4; 12 bases are shared with TRBD1. Germline CDR1 and CDR2: SEHNR and FQNEAQ (reference sequence). The CDR3 sequence is 15 residues long. V lost 7 bases and J lost 12; bases outside the gene matches: 12. This CDR3 is CASTPSGTGGAELFF. For the CDR3, the DNA is TGTGCCAGCACCCCCTCCGGGACAGGGGGCGCGGAACTGTTTTTT.

The gene calls are TRBV7-3 and TRBJ2-7, with TRBD1 identical over 11 bases. Germline CDR1 and CDR2: SGHTA and FQGTGA. The J segment lost 9 bases and the V segment lost 4 bases, leaving 5 bases of the junction unmatched. The CDR3 is 13 amino acids. CDR3 residues: CASSSGQGAGQYF. CDR3 nucleotide sequence: TGTGCCAGCAGCTCCGGACAGGGGGCAGGGCAGTACTTC.

The chain links TRBV7-9 to TRBJ2-7; 7 nucleotides align to TRBD2. The junction had 5 bases not matched to a gene; V was cut back by 2 bases and J by 1 base. The CDR3 runs to 15 residues. The germline gives CDR1 SEHNR, CDR2 FQNEAQ (reference sequence). Written as DNA, the CDR3 is TGTGCCAGCAGCTTACTGGGCGGGGGTTCCTACGAGCAGTACTTC. Protein sequence: CASSLLGGGSYEQYF.